The clone carrying this T cell receptor beta chain was counted only a few times. This sample was included in a study of beta chain features in type 1 diabetes. The CDR3 length is 15 residues. With 5 bases clipped from V and 1 base from J, the junction kept 6 bases outside the gene matches. From germline, CDR1 is SGHTA and CDR2 FQGNSA. Expressed TCRB transcripts were sequenced, since all the RNA that had been isolated was reverse transcribed. Method: immunoSEQ multiplex PCR; TCRdb's copy keeps in-frame clones and lacks some. In the table there are roughly 330,000 clones, more than 9.5% of which are singletons.

Material for sequencing was naive CD4+ T cells from blood. The sequence was obtained from a woman under 40 in good health. The chain links TRBV7-2 to TRBJ2-3; 7 bases match TRBD1. The CDR3 nucleotides read TGTGCCAGCAGCAAGGACAGGAAGGGCACAGATACGCAGTATTTT. Protein: CASSKDRKGTDTQYF.